This T cell receptor beta chain was profiled in a study of vaccination and CD4 T cells after COVID-19. For the study at large: The convalescent group had six males, four females, seven Caucasians, two Asians, one multiracial.

The J segment lost 6 bases and the V segment lost 6 bases, leaving 7 bases of the junction unmatched. The CDR3 runs to 15 residues. CDR1 is SEHNR, CDR2 FQNEAQ, per germline (reference sequence). Researchers used the Oncomine TCR Beta short-read assay to sequence DNA from cultured CD4+ T cells. TCRdb called the PCR reads again in MiXCR, with one record for every CDR3 protein. This repertoire shows around 14,000 distinct CDR3 sequences, around 53% found once; its top ten account for roughly 13%. The treatment denotes: roughly 10-day PBMC culture with coronavirus spike peptide pools or control peptides (ViraFEST assay). With regard to this clonotype: Its antigen remains unidentified.

The sequence derives from a human donor who had recovered from COVID-19. This chain connects TRBV7-9 to TRBJ2-1; 11 nucleotides align to TRBD2. Sequenced material: CD4+ T cells from blood, cultured in vitro. CDR3 DNA: TGTGCCAGCAGGAAACTAGCGGGAGTCGGCAATGAGCAGTTCTTC. Protein product: CASRKLAGVGNEQFF. Variable domain in full (rest from reference TRBV7-9 and TRBJ2-1): DTGVSQNPRHKITKRGQNVTFRCDPISEHNRLYWYRQTLGQGPEFLTYFQNEAQLEKSRLLSDRFSAERPKGSFSTLEIQRTEQGDSAMYLCASRKLAGVGNEQFFGPGTRLTVL.